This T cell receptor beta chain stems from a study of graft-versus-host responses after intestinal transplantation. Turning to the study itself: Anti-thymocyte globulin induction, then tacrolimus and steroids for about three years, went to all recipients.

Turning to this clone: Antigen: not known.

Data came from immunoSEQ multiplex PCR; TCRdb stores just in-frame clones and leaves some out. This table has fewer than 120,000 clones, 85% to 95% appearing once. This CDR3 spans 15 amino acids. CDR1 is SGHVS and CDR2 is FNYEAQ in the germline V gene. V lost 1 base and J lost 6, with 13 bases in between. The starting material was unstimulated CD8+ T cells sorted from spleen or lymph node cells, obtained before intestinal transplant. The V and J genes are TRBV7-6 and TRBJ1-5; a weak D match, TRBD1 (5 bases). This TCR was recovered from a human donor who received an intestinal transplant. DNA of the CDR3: TGTGCCAGCAGCTTAGTTCAGGGTCTCGGTCAGCCCCAGCATTTT. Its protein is CASSLVQGLGQPQHF. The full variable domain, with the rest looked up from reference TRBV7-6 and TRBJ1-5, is GAGVSQSPRYKVTKRGQDVALRCDPISGHVSLYWYRQALGQGPEFLTYFNYEAQQDKSGLPNDRFSAERPEGSISTLTIQRTEQRDSAMYRCASSLVQGLGQPQHFGDGTRLSIL.